These 28 T cell receptor beta chains were all obtained from the same sample, sequenced in a study of vaccination effects on CD4 cells after COVID-19. The data were produced by immunoSEQ multiplex PCR, yet TCRdb's version contains in-frame clones alone and is incomplete. The sample yields 65,000 to 80,000 clones, approximately 80% seen once. Once cultured for 10 days, the cells underwent separation to obtain CD4+ T cells. These TCRs are of unknown antigen specificity. Specimen: CD4+ T cells from PBMCs cultured without peptide, collected before COVID-19 vaccination. The receptors were gathered from a human donor who received a COVID-19 vaccine.

V and J are TRBV18 and TRBJ1-1, with D possibly being TRBD1 (5 bases). V lost 2 bases, J lost 1 base, and 17 bases lay in between. CDR1 and CDR2 (germline): KGHSH, LQKENI. The CDR3 loop spans 17 amino acids. DNA of the CDR3: TGTGCCAGCTCACCATCAAGGCTGGGGGTCGCGAACACTGAAGCTTTCTTT. This gives the protein CASSPSRLGVANTEAFF.

This clone was found a few times. This chain uses TRBV3-1 (or the pseudogene TRBV3-2) with TRBJ1-3, with D uncertain. V was pared by 4 bases and J by 0 bases, with 7 bases between. This CDR3 comprises 14 residues. Germline CDR1 and CDR2: LGHDT and YNNKEL (reference sequence). The CDR3 loop is CASSRTSSGNTIYF. CDR3 DNA sequence: TGTGCCAGCAGCCGGACTAGCTCTGGAAACACCATATATTTT.

A single count supports this clone. The chain is built from TRBV18 and TRBJ2-4; D is unclear. Trimming removed 4 bases from V and 3 bases from J, with 16 bases in between. The CDR3 totals 16 residues. Per germline, CDR1 KGHSH and CDR2 LQKENI. The CDR3 sequence: CASSRPPTRDKNIQYF. The CDR3, as DNA: TGTGCCAGCTCACGCCCCCCGACAAGGGACAAAAACATTCAGTACTTC.

This clone has only a few counts. The sample contains more than one DNA sequence encoding this CDR3. The chain combines TRBV2 with TRBJ1-5; unclear D gene. Trimming took 0 bases from V and 2 from J, leaving 5 bases between them. The germline V gene encodes CDR1 SNHLY and CDR2 FYNNEI. The CDR3 totals 14 residues. CDR3 loop: CASSEATGNQPQHF. CDR3 bases: TGTGCCAGCAGTGAAGCGACCGGCAATCAGCCCCAGCATTTT. The full variable domain, completed using reference TRBV2 and TRBJ1-5, is EPEVTQTPSHQVTQMGQEVILRCVPISNHLYFYWYRQILGQKVEFLVSFYNNEISEKSEIFDDQFSVERPDGSNFTLKIRSTKLEDSAMYFCASSEATGNQPQHFGDGTRLSIL.

The chain recombines TRBV6-6 with TRBJ2-5; tentatively, D is TRBD2 (7 bases). CDR3 length equals 15 residues. From germline, CDR1 is MNHNY and CDR2 SVGAGI (reference sequence). Trimming left V 8 bases short and J 4 bases short, with 20 bases between. CDR3 sequence (DNA): TGTGCCAGCCCCCCCGTTCGGGGGGCATTAGAGACCCAGTACTTC. This codes for CASPPVRGALETQYF.

This chain uses TRBV24-1 with TRBJ2-1; 13 bases map to TRBD2. Germline trimming cut 4 bases from V and 10 bases from J; bases unmatched to any gene: 6. Germline V gene sequence: CDR1 KGHDR, CDR2 SFDVKD. The CDR3 spans 15 residues. This CDR3 reads CATSDPGTSGDEQFF. Written as DNA, the CDR3 is TGTGCCACCAGTGACCCCGGGACTAGCGGGGACGAGCAGTTCTTC.

This clone was found once. In nucleotides, the CDR3 is TGTGCCAGTAGTCCCCTCCGGGACAGGGGAGAGACCCAGTACTTC. Its protein product is CASSPLRDRGETQYF. The rearrangement uses TRBV19 and TRBJ2-5; TRBD1 aligns across 10 bases. The CDR3 is 15 residues long. With 5 bases clipped from V and 4 bases from J, the junction kept 7 bases outside the gene matches. Germline values: CDR1 LNHDA, CDR2 SQIVND (reference sequence).

The CDR3 bases are TGCAGTGCTAGAGCAGACTATGGCTACACCTTC. Its translation is CSARADYGYTF. The rearrangement links TRBV20-1 to TRBJ1-2; no clear D. Between the trimmed V and J ends, which lost 1 base and 3 bases, there was a span of 3 bases. From germline, CDR1 is DFQATT and CDR2 SNEGSKA (reference sequence). The CDR3 spans 11 residues.

The chain uses TRBV5-5 and TRBJ2-3; 7 bases match TRBD1. Germline V gene sequence: CDR1 SGHKS, CDR2 YYEKEE (reference sequence). The CDR3 sequence is 16 residues long. V lost 1 base to trimming and J lost 0 bases; unmatched junction nucleotides: 5. DNA for the CDR3: TGTGCCAGCAGCTTGAGGGGGCTTCCTAGCACAGATACGCAGTATTTT. It specifies CASSLRGLPSTDTQYF.

V is TRBV7-2 and J is TRBJ2-3; maybe TRBD2 (6 bases). The V gene lost 1 base and the J gene lost 11 bases, with 16 bases spanning the gap. The CDR3 length is 14 residues. Germline V CDR1 and CDR2: SGHTA, FQGNSA. The CDR3 nucleotides read TGTGCCAGCAGCTTAGGTTCGCCGCTAGCGAGGCAGTATTTT. It encodes CASSLGSPLARQYF.

The rearrangement links TRBV5-1 to TRBJ2-3, with 9 bases fitting TRBD1. The V and J ends lost 5 bases and 3 bases, in that order; junction bases with no gene match: 10. CDR3 length: 16 residues. The V gene's germline CDR1 is SGHRS and CDR2 YFSETQ. CDR3 in amino acids: CASSFDPGQGTDTQYF. Written as DNA, the CDR3 is TGCGCCAGCAGTTTCGACCCGGGACAGGGAACAGATACGCAGTATTTT.

The chain carries TRBV6-6 and TRBJ2-5; D might be TRBD2 (7 bases). V shed 10 bases and J shed 4 bases, with 19 bases lying between them. Germline V gene data show CDR1 as MNHNY and CDR2 as SVGAGI (reference sequence). The CDR3 is 14 residues long. In DNA, the CDR3 is TGTGCCACCTCGAGCCCGGGGGGCTCAGAGACCCAGTACTTC. It encodes CATSSPGGSETQYF.

This chain uses TRBV4-2 with TRBJ1-3; D is perhaps TRBD1 (5 bases). Germline-derived CDR1 and CDR2 are LGHNA and YNFKEQ. The germline V and J ends were trimmed by 4 bases and 0 bases, with 13 bases remaining between them. This CDR3 has 16 amino acids. CDR3 region: CASSPQTVSSGNTIYF. DNA of the CDR3: TGTGCCAGCAGCCCCCAGACAGTTTCCTCTGGAAACACCATATATTTT.

In this sample, this clone turned up a few times. CDR3 nucleotide sequence: TGTGCCAGCAGTGAACGTCAGGGTCGGAATGAAAAACTGTTTTTT. Translation: CASSERQGRNEKLFF. The chain uses TRBV6-1 and TRBJ1-4; D is possibly TRBD1 (5 bases). Germline V gene data show CDR1 as MNHNS and CDR2 as SASEGT. This CDR3 region has 15 residues. Between the trimmed V and J ends, which lost 2 bases and 5 bases, there was a span of 12 bases.

The V call is TRBV9, the J call TRBJ2-1; 9 positions agree with TRBD1. The CDR3 covers 17 residues. V lost 2 bases and J lost 0; bases outside the gene matches: 6. CDR1 is SGDLS and CDR2 is YYNGEE in the germline V gene. The CDR3: CASSVGTGMSSYNEQFF. CDR3 nucleotides: TGTGCCAGCAGCGTCGGGACAGGGATGAGCTCCTACAATGAGCAGTTCTTC.

The chain combines TRBV3-1 (or the pseudogene TRBV3-2) with TRBJ1-4; possibly TRBD1 for D (5 bases). CDR3 length: 15 residues. Trimming pared 5 bases from V and 7 bases from J, leaving 17 bases between. In germline, CDR1 is LGHDT, CDR2 YNNKEL (reference sequence). Written as DNA, the CDR3 is TGTGCCAGCAGCAGCCAAGGGGCCGATAGTGAAAAACTGTTTTTT. Amino acid sequence: CASSSQGADSEKLFF.

The chain carries TRBV18 and TRBJ1-1; unclear D gene. Trimming stripped 3 bases from V and 1 base from J, with 15 bases between. Per germline, CDR1 KGHSH and CDR2 LQKENI. The length of the CDR3 is 16 residues. The CDR3 DNA follows: TGTGCCAGCTCACCTTTAGGGCGAACCCAGAACACTGAAGCTTTCTTT. It codes for CASSPLGRTQNTEAFF.

The chain uses TRBV6-6 and TRBJ1-1, with a tentative D call TRBD1 (5 bases). Trimming took off 0 bases at V and 10 bases at J, with 9 bases between the two ends. Germline-derived CDR1 and CDR2 are MNHNY and SVGAGI (reference sequence). The CDR3 extends over 12 amino acids. CDR3 nucleotides: TGTGCCAGCAGTTACTCGGGGGAGAGAGCTTTCTTT. Its translation is CASSYSGERAFF.

This clone was seen a handful of times. The chain couples TRBV5-5 to TRBJ1-4, with D perhaps matching TRBD1 (6 bases). CDR3 length: 16 residues. The V end lost 0 bases, the J end lost 7 bases, and 16 bases lay between the germline ends. Germline V lookup: CDR1 SGHKS, CDR2 YYEKEE (reference sequence). CDR3 nucleotide sequence: TGTGCCAGCAGCTTGGTCGAGGGGGTCTCAGGTGAAAAACTGTTTTTT. This translates into CASSLVEGVSGEKLFF.

The chain joins TRBV5-4 to TRBJ2-3, with TRBD2 matching 10 bases. This CDR3 is built from 15 residues. The J segment lost 5 bases and the V segment lost 3 bases, leaving 6 bases of the junction unmatched. From germline, CDR1 is SGHNT and CDR2 YYREEE (reference sequence). The CDR3 region is CASSSSGGGLDTQYF. CDR3 nucleotide sequence: TGTGCCAGCAGCTCCAGCGGGGGGGGATTAGATACGCAGTATTTT.

J is TRBJ2-3 and V is TRBV3-1 (or the pseudogene TRBV3-2); TRBD2 agrees at 8 bases. CDR3 length: 15 residues. Germline V gene data show CDR1 as LGHDT and CDR2 as YNNKEL (reference sequence). After removal of 4 bases from V and 2 bases from J, the junction contained 5 bases not matched to a gene. The CDR3 sequence is CASSLFGGATDTQYF. CDR3 nucleotide sequence: TGTGCCAGCAGCCTATTCGGGGGGGCCACAGATACGCAGTATTTT.

The chain joins TRBV27 to TRBJ2-5, with D perhaps assigned TRBD1 or TRBD2 (5 bases each). This CDR3 comprises 14 residues. V lost 4 bases and J lost 7, with 16 bases in between. The germline V gene encodes CDR1 MNHEY and CDR2 SMNVEV (reference sequence). The CDR3 loop reads CASSSGTPTGTQYF. CDR3 coding DNA: TGTGCCAGCAGTTCGGGGACCCCCACCGGGACCCAGTACTTC.

In this sample, this clone turned up once. The V and J genes are TRBV6-5 and TRBJ1-2; the D gene is possibly TRBD1 (6 bases). The germline V and J ends were trimmed by 6 bases and 4 bases, with 18 bases remaining between them. CDR1 and CDR2 (germline): MNHEY, SVGAGI. This CDR3 is built from 15 residues. The CDR3 nucleotides are TGTGCCAGCAGGGACCCGGACAGTTCAATCTATGGCTACACCTTC. This encodes CASRDPDSSIYGYTF.

This sequence joins TRBV7-5 and TRBJ1-1. TRBV7-5 represents a pseudogene. This CDR3 has 12 residues. The CDR3 is CARSFRSAEAFF. The CDR3 DNA sequence: TGTGCCAGAAGCTTTCGGAGTGCTGAAGCTTTCTTT.

This clone was recorded only once. The chain combines TRBV4-3 with TRBJ1-3; D gene unclear. V lost 1 base and J 0 bases, leaving 13 bases between the germline ends. This CDR3 has 17 amino acids. Germline V gives CDR1 LGHNA, CDR2 YSLEER. CDR3 in DNA: TGCGCCAGCAGCCAAGGCCCCCACGGCAGCTCTGGAAACACCATATATTTT. This translates into CASSQGPHGSSGNTIYF.

The CDR3 bases are TGTGCCAGCTCACCGCCGGAGGCAGGGAATAATTCACCCCTCCACTTT. Protein sequence: CASSPPEAGNNSPLHF. The chain employs TRBV18 and TRBJ1-6; D may be TRBD1 (5 bases). V was pared by 3 bases and J by 5 bases, with 14 bases between. The CDR3 is made up of 16 amino acids. Germline V CDR1 and CDR2: KGHSH, LQKENI.

The chain couples TRBV7-2 to TRBJ2-2; D is uncertain. The CDR3 contains 12 residues. V was cut by 5 bases and J by 6 bases, with 7 bases left in between. The germline V gene has CDR1 SGHTA and CDR2 FQGNSA. The CDR3 sequence is CASSPRAGELFF. The DNA of the CDR3 is TGTGCCAGCAGCCCTAGAGCCGGGGAGCTGTTTTTT.

This clone has just a few counts. The chain employs TRBV24-1 and TRBJ1-2, with D maybe TRBD1 (5 bases). Trimming took off 2 bases at V and 6 bases at J, with 9 bases between the two ends. The CDR3 spans 13 residues. Germline CDR1 reads KGHDR; CDR2 reads SFDVKD. CDR3 in DNA: TGTGCCACCAGTGATTCGGGACCGAATGGCTACACCTTC. This codes for CATSDSGPNGYTF.